This T cell receptor beta chain was profiled in a study of OX40 agonist ivuxolimab in advanced cancers. Patients were ineligible given autoimmune disease history or systemic immunosuppression. The CDR3 contains 14 residues. Germline CDR1 and CDR2: SGHAT and FQNNGV. V was trimmed by 0 bases and J by 6 bases, leaving 9 bases between them. Clones were read by immunoSEQ multiplex PCR, and TCRdb kept only the in-frame ones, dropping some. Of 35,000 to 45,000 clones in the sample, around 84% were seen once. The origin of this receptor is an adult with an advanced solid tumor such as melanoma, head and neck, liver or kidney cancer. The chain couples TRBV11-2 to TRBJ1-5, with D possibly being TRBD1 (5 bases). Specimen: CD4+ or CD8+ T cells sorted from blood, collected in a trial of the OX40 agonist ivuxolimab. In nucleotides, the CDR3 is TGTGCCAGCAGCTTAGAGCCAGGGCGTCAGCCCCAGCATTTT. Encoded protein: CASSLEPGRQPQHF.